This T cell receptor (beta chain) was obtained from a study of T cells in Graves' hyperthyroidism and ophthalmopathy. The CDR3 regions of TCR beta were amplified from RNA transcripts. The HTBI primer set served for first-round RT-PCR of the TCR CDR3. TCRdb re-derived calls from the multiplex PCR reads in MiXCR, one entry per CDR3 protein. This table has 490,000 or so distinct CDR3 sequences, approximately 20% appearing once. Germline CDR1 and CDR2: SEHNR and FQNEAQ (reference sequence). CDR3 size: 16 residues. V dropped 5 bases and J dropped 6; count of bases not matched to a gene: 11. The sequence was collected from a middle-aged man with Graves' ophthalmopathy. Sequenced sample: blood. The chain is built from TRBV7-9 and TRBJ2-1; TRBD2 aligns across 9 bases. The CDR3 DNA sequence: TGTGCCAGCAGCCTCGGTTCTAGCGGGAAAGTCAATGAGCAGTTCTTC. It translates to CASSLGSSGKVNEQFF.